The 22 T cell receptor beta chains given below trace back to one sample, sequenced in a study of blood T cell repertoires in COVID-19. Clones were sequenced by immunoSEQ multiplex PCR, and TCRdb holds only the in-frame ones, with some missing. The sample consists of 150,000 to 200,000 clones, about 90% of them appearing once. Material: peripheral blood. Receptors were obtained from a man aged 30-40 years with COVID-19, enrolled during active disease.

CDR3 residues: CASSLSRGAEAFF. The DNA for the CDR3 is TGTGCCAGCAGTTTATCAAGGGGTGCGGAAGCTTTCTTT. The V call is TRBV12-3 or TRBV12-4, the J call TRBJ1-1, with TRBD1 as a possible D gene (5 bases). Deletions cut 2 bases from V and 8 bases from J, with 12 bases between. The CDR3 runs 13 residues.

This chain links TRBV9 with TRBJ1-6; D is ambiguous. V was trimmed by 3 bases and J by 6 bases, leaving 13 bases between them. The CDR3 contains 15 residues. CDR1 is SGDLS and CDR2 is YYNGEE in the germline V gene. CDR3 region: CASSERPSGNSPLHF. CDR3 in DNA: TGTGCCAGCAGCGAGCGACCCTCGGGTAATTCACCCCTCCACTTT.

The gene calls are TRBV3-1 (or the pseudogene TRBV3-2) and TRBJ1-6, with 8 nucleotides matching TRBD1. V dropped 7 bases and J dropped 6; count of bases not matched to a gene: 11. This CDR3 region has 16 residues. From germline, CDR1 is LGHDT and CDR2 YNNKEL (reference sequence). In DNA form, the CDR3 reads TGTGCCAGCACCCGTTTCCGGGACAGGCTTAATTCACCCCTCCACTTT. Translating it yields CASTRFRDRLNSPLHF.

DNA of the CDR3: TGTGCCAGCACCACAGAAAGTGGCACTGAAGCTTTCTTT. Its protein is CASTTESGTEAFF. This chain uses TRBV7-2 with TRBJ1-1; no definite D call. CDR1 and CDR2 from the germline V gene are SGHTA and FQGNSA. The CDR3 has 13 amino acids. Trimming left V 7 bases short and J 4 bases short, with 13 bases between.

The chain links TRBV6-1 to TRBJ1-3, with D unclear. Looked up from germline, CDR1 is MNHNS and CDR2 is SASEGT. The CDR3 has 12 amino acids. Trimming took off 4 bases at V and 7 bases at J, with 8 bases between the two ends. The CDR3 DNA follows: TGTGCCAGCAGTGCCCCGGGGAACACCATATATTTT. Amino acid sequence: CASSAPGNTIYF.

This rearrangement joins TRBV10-3 to TRBJ1-6; 10 nucleotides match TRBD1. Germline V lookup: CDR1 ENHRY, CDR2 SYGVKD. V was clipped by 4 bases and J by 8 bases; unmatched bases: 5. The CDR3 sequence is 15 residues long. CDR3 DNA: TGTGCCATCAGTGGGACCGGGACAGGGGATTCACCCCTCCACTTT. Residues: CAISGTGTGDSPLHF.

V is TRBV18 and J is TRBJ1-2; D ambiguous. From germline, CDR1 is KGHSH and CDR2 LQKENI. CDR3 length: 15 residues. The V and J ends lost 1 base and 0 bases respectively, with 9 bases between them. The CDR3 DNA reads TGTGCCAGCTCACCACTCGACATACCTAACTATGGCTACACCTTC. Translation gives CASSPLDIPNYGYTF. The full variable domain, rest sourced from reference TRBV18 and TRBJ1-2, is NAGVMQNPRHLVRRRGQEARLRCSPMKGHSHVYWYRQLPEEGLKFMVYLQKENIIDESGMPKERFSAEFPKEGPSILRIQQVVRGDSAAYFCASSPLDIPNYGYTFGSGTRLTVV.

The genes are TRBV6-2 or TRBV6-3 and TRBJ2-7; 7 nucleotides agree with TRBD1. The ends lost 2 bases at V and 3 bases at J; junction bases unmatched: 7. The V gene's germline CDR1 is MNHEY and CDR2 SVGEGT. CDR3 length: 15 amino acids. The CDR3 region has the DNA TGTGCCAGCAGTTACGGGGACAGCACTATCTACGAGCAGTACTTC. Amino acid sequence: CASSYGDSTIYEQYF.

This rearrangement joins TRBV18 to TRBJ2-7; 10 nucleotides line up with TRBD2. From germline, CDR1 is KGHSH and CDR2 LQKENI. Trimming took 3 bases from V and 2 from J; bases not matched to a gene: 4. The CDR3 is made up of 15 amino acids. CDR3 nucleotides: TGTGCCAGCTCACCTACTAGCGGGACTACCTACGAGCAGTACTTC. Translated, it gives CASSPTSGTTYEQYF.

The chain joins TRBV5-1 to TRBJ2-3; D uncertain. The CDR3 totals 14 residues. V was shortened by 3 bases and J by 2 bases, with 10 bases between the two germline ends. Germline-derived CDR1 and CDR2 are SGHRS and YFSETQ. CDR3: CASSSAGFTDTQYF. CDR3 in DNA: TGCGCCAGCAGCTCTGCCGGGTTCACAGATACGCAGTATTTT.

This rearrangement joins TRBV5-6 to TRBJ1-5; D is unresolved. The CDR3 consists of 14 residues. Germline V gene data show CDR1 as SGHDT and CDR2 as YYEEEE. The V end lost 2 bases, the J end lost 3 bases, and 9 bases lay between the germline ends. The CDR3 bases are TGTGCCAGCAGCTTCTTTTCCTCCAATCAGCCCCAGCATTTT. Translating it yields CASSFFSSNQPQHF.

The chain has TRBV9 and TRBJ2-2; D possibly corresponds to TRBD1 (5 bases). This CDR3 has 16 residues. The V end lost 0 bases, the J end lost 0 bases, and 9 bases lay between the germline ends. Germline CDR1 reads SGDLS; CDR2 reads YYNGEE. CDR3 residues: CASSVEDSSNTGELFF. The DNA of the CDR3 is TGTGCCAGCAGCGTAGAAGACAGCTCGAACACCGGGGAGCTGTTTTTT.

Note on this clone: This may come from a read error, since a much larger clone is one base off. The chain employs TRBV9 and TRBJ1-2; 8 bases are a match to TRBD1. Germline CDR1 is SGDLS and CDR2 is YYNGEE. The CDR3 is 13 residues long. After removal of 3 bases from V and 4 bases from J, the junction contained 2 bases not matched to a gene. For the CDR3, the DNA is TGTGCCAGCAGCGCCGGGACAGGCTATGGCTACACCTTC. Translating gives CASSAGTGYGYTF.

The rearrangement links TRBV28 to TRBJ2-4; 8 nucleotides align to TRBD1. This CDR3 region has 15 residues. Germline values: CDR1 MDHEN, CDR2 SYDVKM. The V and J ends lost 6 bases and 3 bases, in that order; junction bases with no gene match: 7. The CDR3 region is CASSPDRVVKNIQYF. The CDR3 region has the DNA TGTGCCAGCAGCCCGGACAGGGTCGTCAAAAACATTCAGTACTTC.

V usage is TRBV12-3 or TRBV12-4 and J usage is TRBJ1-2; a weak D match, TRBD1 (6 bases). Between the trimmed V and J ends, which lost 5 bases and 7 bases, there was a span of 14 bases. The CDR3 loop spans 13 amino acids. CDR3 DNA sequence: TGTGCCAGCAGTCTAACAGGGTTAGGTGGCTACACCTTC. Encoded protein: CASSLTGLGGYTF.

The chain joins TRBV2 to TRBJ1-1; D perhaps matches TRBD1 (6 bases). Trimming removed 6 bases at V and 0 bases at J, with 26 bases between. The CDR3 is made up of 19 amino acids. CDR1 is SNHLY and CDR2 is FYNNEI in the germline V gene. CDR3 DNA sequence: TGTGCCAGCAGCCTTAGCCGGGCAGGGATGGGGGCTATGAACACTGAAGCTTTCTTT. It codes for CASSLSRAGMGAMNTEAFF. Full variable domain (rest looked up from reference TRBV2 and TRBJ1-1): EPEVTQTPSHQVTQMGQEVILRCVPISNHLYFYWYRQILGQKVEFLVSFYNNEISEKSEIFDDQFSVERPDGSNFTLKIRSTKLEDSAMYFCASSLSRAGMGAMNTEAFFGQGTRLTVV.

The chain has TRBV5-4 and TRBJ1-2; the D is unclear. Germline V gives CDR1 SGHNT, CDR2 YYREEE (reference sequence). The CDR3 totals 13 residues. V dropped 4 bases and J dropped 5 bases, with 12 bases sitting between them. The CDR3: CASSTRGGYGYTF. The CDR3 DNA reads TGTGCCAGCAGCACAAGAGGAGGGTATGGCTACACCTTC.

The chain employs TRBV4-2 and TRBJ1-4; 8 bases agree with TRBD1. After removal of 1 base from V and 5 bases from J, the junction contained 0 bases not matched to a gene. The CDR3 totals 14 residues. Germline CDR1 LGHNA, CDR2 YNFKEQ. The CDR3 spells CASSQGQGNEKLFF. The CDR3 bases are TGTGCCAGCAGCCAAGGACAGGGGAATGAAAAACTGTTTTTT.

The CDR3 nucleotides read TGTGCCAGCAGCTTCCCCAGCGGGGGGAAGTACGAGCAGTACTTC. This codes for CASSFPSGGKYEQYF. The chain couples TRBV7-9 to TRBJ2-7; the match to TRBD2 covers 9 bases. Trimming removed 3 bases from V and 4 bases from J; junction bases left unmatched: 7. The V gene's germline CDR1 is SEHNR and CDR2 FQNEAQ (reference sequence). The CDR3 is 15 amino acids.

This chain uses TRBV28 with TRBJ2-1, with D possibly being TRBD1 (5 bases). This CDR3 contains 14 residues. V gave up 5 bases and J gave up 8 bases, with 16 bases separating them. Germline CDR1 is MDHEN and CDR2 is SYDVKM. CDR3 sequence: CASSPPGAGDEQFF. CDR3 DNA: TGTGCCAGCAGTCCACCTGGGGCCGGCGATGAGCAGTTCTTC.

This clone was found once. The chain links TRBV24-1 to TRBJ2-5, with a weak D call TRBD2 (6 bases). V was trimmed by 1 base and J by 5 bases, leaving 13 bases between them. This CDR3 contains 15 residues. Germline V lookup: CDR1 KGHDR, CDR2 SFDVKD. CDR3 sequence reads: CATSDLGPGGETQYF. The CDR3 DNA reads as TGTGCCACCAGTGATTTAGGCCCAGGAGGGGAGACCCAGTACTTC.

The chain recombines TRBV5-6 with TRBJ2-7, with 7 nucleotides matching TRBD1. Germline V gene data show CDR1 as SGHDT and CDR2 as YYEEEE. Germline trimming cut 4 bases from V and 1 base from J; bases unmatched to any gene: 8. The CDR3 is made up of 15 amino acids. The CDR3 DNA follows: TGTGCCAGCAGCACCTTGAAGGGGGCGTCCTACGAGCAGTACTTC. Its translation: CASSTLKGASYEQYF.